The 6 T cell receptor beta chains reported below all come from one sample, sequenced in a study of CD4 T cells in relation to SARS-CoV-2 and coronaviruses. Antigens of these TCRs are unknown. Profiling relied on immunoSEQ multiplex PCR, and the TCRdb table lists in-frame clones only, not all of them. Of just over 35,000 clones listed, around 77% are singletons. Sequencing was carried out using memory CD4+ T cells from PBMCs, cultured in vitro. All receptors derive from an adult with COVID-19.

The V and J genes are TRBV28 and TRBJ1-4; D gene uncertain. Germline V CDR1 and CDR2: MDHEN, SYDVKM. CDR3 size: 15 residues. Trimming took 5 bases from V and 7 from J, leaving 17 bases between them. CDR3 in DNA: TGTGCCAGCAGTCCCCGTGGGTACCCTGGTGAAAAACTGTTTTTT. Its protein product is CASSPRGYPGEKLFF.

This clone was seen a few times. The chain combines TRBV5-4 with TRBJ1-3; tentative D call: TRBD1 (5 bases). Trimming took off 4 bases at V and 2 bases at J, with 10 bases between the two ends. Germline V gene sequence: CDR1 SGHNT, CDR2 YYREEE (reference sequence). The CDR3 sequence is 14 residues long. This chain's CDR3 is CASSRWGPGNTIYF. The CDR3 bases are TGTGCCAGCAGCCGGTGGGGACCTGGAAACACCATATATTTT.

J is TRBJ2-1 and V is TRBV3-1 (or the pseudogene TRBV3-2); 10 bases line up with TRBD2. Trimming at V came to 4 bases and at J to 5 bases, leaving 11 bases not matched to a gene. The length of the CDR3 is 17 residues. The germline V gene has CDR1 LGHDT and CDR2 YNNKEL (reference sequence). CDR3 DNA: TGTGCCAGCAGCCTCGGAATAGCGGGAGGTTCGAACAATGAGCAGTTCTTC. Its protein is CASSLGIAGGSNNEQFF.

The J gene is TRBJ2-1, the V gene TRBV4-1, with 13 bases aligning to TRBD2. The V gene's germline CDR1 is MGHRA and CDR2 YSYEKL. V trimming: 4 bases; J trimming: 10 bases; junction bases outside the gene matches: 7. The CDR3 runs 15 residues. The CDR3 loop is CASSLQTSGRPEQFF. The CDR3 region has the DNA TGCGCCAGCAGCCTTCAGACTAGCGGGAGGCCCGAGCAGTTCTTC.

The chain joins TRBV28 to TRBJ2-3, with D perhaps being TRBD1 or TRBD2 (6 bases each). This CDR3 has 16 amino acids. Germline assignment: CDR1 MDHEN and CDR2 SYDVKM. Trimming left V 3 bases short and J 1 base short, with 14 bases between. CDR3 sequence reads: CASSLVRGLGTDTQYF. For the CDR3, the DNA is TGTGCCAGCAGTTTGGTCCGGGGGCTTGGCACAGATACGCAGTATTTT.

This chain joins TRBV20-1 and TRBJ2-3, with D uncertain. V lost 3 bases and J lost 2, with 12 bases in between. There are 14 residues in the CDR3. Germline loops: CDR1 DFQATT, CDR2 SNEGSKA (reference sequence). This chain's CDR3 is CSASHQTNTDTQYF. CDR3 DNA: TGCAGTGCTAGTCACCAGACAAACACAGATACGCAGTATTTT.